This record looks at one T cell receptor beta chain sequence and its context. J lost 5 bases, V lost 4 bases, and 5 bases had no gene match. Germline-derived CDR1 and CDR2 are SGHRS and YFSETQ. CDR3 size: 14 residues. These data are taken from a study of OX40 agonist ivuxolimab in advanced cancers. For the study at large: The drug used for patients, ivuxolimab, was an agonistic anti-OX40 (CD134) antibody. Partial responses, seen in three patients, involved one hepatocellular carcinoma and two cutaneous melanomas.

Measured with immunoSEQ multiplex PCR; TCRdb has only the in-frame clones, and not every one. Of 50,000 to 65,000 clones detected, roughly 87% appear once; the ten largest clones hold about 4.8%. The chain couples TRBV5-1 to TRBJ1-2; TRBD1 matches 10 bases. The sample consisted of CD4+ or CD8+ T cells sorted from blood, taken in a trial of the OX40 agonist ivuxolimab. This sequence originates from an adult with an advanced solid tumor such as melanoma, head and neck, liver or kidney cancer. The CDR3 region is CASSGGQGGYGYTF. As DNA, the CDR3 is TGCGCCAGCAGCGGTGGACAGGGGGGATATGGCTACACCTTC.